A selection of T cell receptor beta chains follows, all from one sample in a study of blood T cell repertoires in COVID-19. Assay used: immunoSEQ multiplex PCR; TCRdb lists only in-frame clones, some missing. This table has some 270,000 clones, around 84% appearing once. The material sequenced was PBMCs or T cells enriched from blood (not recorded which). The source of these receptors is a woman between 50 and 59 years old who had been exposed to COVID-19. Each CDR3 is given with its conserved first and last residue. D genes are given only for firm matches. Part of the rows lack a size; the others show once, few, many or a class for expanded clones.

j_gene: TRBJ1-2; v_gene: TRBV27; abundance: .; d_gene: TRBD1; CDR3nt: TGTGCCAGCAGTTCTTGGACAGGGGAGGGTAACTATGGCTACACCTTC; CDR3aa: CASSSWTGEGNYGYTF
j_gene: TRBJ1-2; v_gene: TRBV10-3; abundance: .; d_gene: .; CDR3nt: TGTGCCATCAGTACGCAGGGAGGGGCCTATGGCTACACCTTC; CDR3aa: CAISTQGGAYGYTF
j_gene: TRBJ2-5; v_gene: TRBV18; abundance: few; d_gene: .; CDR3nt: TGTGCCAGCTCAGGTTCAAGGGGCCAAGAGACCCAGTACTTC; CDR3aa: CASSGSRGQETQYF
j_gene: TRBJ1-2; v_gene: TRBV5-5; abundance: .; d_gene: .; CDR3nt: TGTGCCAGCAGTCAACCTAGGTTGATGGGCTACACCTTC; CDR3aa: CASSQPRLMGYTF
j_gene: TRBJ2-1; v_gene: TRBV5-6; abundance: .; d_gene: TRBD2; CDR3nt: TGTGCCAGCAGCTTCTGGCCTAGCGGTGACAATGAGCAGTTCTTC; CDR3aa: CASSFWPSGDNEQFF
j_gene: TRBJ2-3; v_gene: TRBV18; abundance: .; d_gene: .; CDR3nt: TGTGCCAGCTCACCGGCCGCCCGCACAGATACGCAGTATTTT; CDR3aa: CASSPAARTDTQYF
j_gene: TRBJ2-2; v_gene: TRBV7-2; abundance: .; d_gene: .; CDR3nt: TGTGCCAGCAGCACGGACAGAGGGTCGGCCGGGGAGCTGTTTTTT; CDR3aa: CASSTDRGSAGELFF
j_gene: TRBJ1-1; v_gene: TRBV15; abundance: .; d_gene: TRBD1; CDR3nt: TGTGCCACCAGCACCAACCGGGACAGGGCCCGCGAAGCTTTCTTT; CDR3aa: CATSTNRDRAREAFF
j_gene: TRBJ1-1; v_gene: TRBV4-3; abundance: .; d_gene: .; CDR3nt: TGCGCCAGCAGCCAAGGCCAGGGGCATCCTGAAGCTTTCTTT; CDR3aa: CASSQGQGHPEAFF
j_gene: TRBJ2-7; v_gene: TRBV28; abundance: .; d_gene: .; CDR3nt: TGTGCCAGCAGAGGACAGTACTACGAGCAGTACTTC; CDR3aa: CASRGQYYEQYF